A single sample gave rise to the 12 T cell receptor beta chains below, sequenced in a study of blood T cell repertoires in COVID-19. Here immunoSEQ multiplex PCR was the method, and the copy in TCRdb shows in-frame clones only, minus some. The sample carries 300,000 to 350,000 clones, roughly 90% recorded once. The sample consisted of PBMCs or T cells enriched from blood (not recorded which). Receptors were obtained from a woman aged 30 to 39 who had recovered from COVID-19.

This clone was recorded once. The chain links TRBV3-1 (or the pseudogene TRBV3-2) to TRBJ1-5; D possibly corresponds to TRBD1 (6 bases). There are 15 residues in the CDR3. The germline V gene has CDR1 LGHDT and CDR2 YNNKEL (reference sequence). V was trimmed by 1 base and J by 3 bases, leaving 10 bases between them. The DNA of the CDR3 is TGTGCCAGCAGCCAAGGGGGGACATACAATCAGCCCCAGCATTTT. Protein: CASSQGGTYNQPQHF.

The V call is TRBV7-9, the J call TRBJ2-5; TRBD2 aligns across 13 bases. This CDR3 is built from 13 residues. With V trimmed by 7 bases and J by 5 bases, 1 base remained unmatched. Germline V gene sequence: CDR1 SEHNR, CDR2 FQNEAQ (reference sequence). The CDR3: CASMTSGRETQYF. CDR3 nucleotides: TGTGCCAGCATGACTAGCGGGAGGGAGACCCAGTACTTC.

This clone was observed a handful of times. V and J are TRBV29-1 and TRBJ1-1; 10 bases map to TRBD1. After removal of 5 bases from V and 6 bases from J, the junction contained 15 bases not matched to a gene. The CDR3 has 16 amino acids. The germline gives CDR1 SQVTM, CDR2 ANQGSEA. Here the CDR3 DNA reads TGCAGCGTTCAAAAACTCCGGGACAGGGGAAGGGCTGAAGCTTTCTTT. It is translated as CSVQKLRDRGRAEAFF.

The chain recombines TRBV10-2 with TRBJ2-5, with D perhaps TRBD1 (6 bases). CDR3 length equals 18 residues. Germline CDR1 reads WSHSY; CDR2 reads SAAADI. With 4 bases removed from V and 1 base from J, the gap between germline ends came to 22 bases. The CDR3, as DNA: TGCGCCAGCAGTGTAACTGACAGGCCCGGCGCCCTCCAAGAGACCCAGTACTTC. It specifies CASSVTDRPGALQETQYF.

This chain joins TRBV5-1 and TRBJ2-7, with 7 bases fitting TRBD1. The V gene end was trimmed by 3 bases and the J gene end by 6 bases; junction bases not matched to a gene: 9. Germline V CDR1 and CDR2: SGHRS, YFSETQ. This CDR3 spans 14 amino acids. The CDR3 loop is CASSWADRRSEQYF. DNA for the CDR3: TGCGCCAGCAGCTGGGCGGACAGGCGATCCGAGCAGTACTTC.

The chain is built from TRBV13 and TRBJ2-7; perhaps TRBD1 as D (5 bases). The germline V gene encodes CDR1 PRHDT and CDR2 FYEKMQ (reference sequence). Between the trimmed V and J ends, which lost 6 bases and 4 bases, there was a span of 10 bases. The CDR3 sequence is 12 residues long. CDR3 bases: TGTGCCAGCAGTCCGCAGGGTTACGAGCAGTACTTC. Translated: CASSPQGYEQYF.

The chain's CDR3 is CASSLTSGNTGELFF. The DNA of the CDR3 is TGTGCCAGCAGCTTGACTAGCGGTAACACCGGGGAGCTGTTTTTT. V usage is TRBV11-2 and J usage is TRBJ2-2; 9 bases fit TRBD2. The CDR3 is 15 amino acids. V gave up 3 bases and J gave up 2 bases; unmatched junction bases: 1. In germline, CDR1 is SGHAT, CDR2 FQNNGV. Supplemented by reference TRBV11-2 and TRBJ2-2, the full variable domain reads EAGVAQSPRYKIIEKRQSVAFWCNPISGHATLYWYQQILGQGPKLLIQFQNNGVVDDSQLPKDRFSAERLKGVDSTLKIQPAKLEDSAVYLCASSLTSGNTGELFFGEGSRLTVL.

The chain couples TRBV3-1 (or the pseudogene TRBV3-2) to TRBJ1-4; possible D gene TRBD1, 5 bases. Looked up from germline, CDR1 is LGHDT and CDR2 is YNNKEL (reference sequence). The CDR3 sequence is 16 residues long. Trimming shortened V by 5 bases and J by 0 bases, and 13 bases separated the two germline ends. CDR3 sequence reads: CASSSSTAPTNEKLFF. DNA of the CDR3: TGTGCCAGCAGCAGTTCGACAGCCCCAACTAATGAAAAACTGTTTTTT.

The chain joins TRBV27 to TRBJ1-2; TRBD1 agrees at 12 bases. Germline lookup yields CDR1 MNHEY and CDR2 SMNVEV (reference sequence). The CDR3 loop spans 16 amino acids. The J segment lost 7 bases and the V segment lost 6 bases, leaving 12 bases of the junction unmatched. CDR3 residues: CASRTGTGGGLGGYTF. The CDR3 coding sequence is TGTGCCAGCAGAACCGGGACAGGGGGCGGTTTGGGTGGCTACACCTTC.

This clone has just one count. This chain links TRBV6-5 with TRBJ2-1, with TRBD2 identical over 7 bases. The CDR3 length is 14 residues. V gave up 2 bases and J gave up 6 bases; unmatched junction bases: 4. Germline V gene sequence: CDR1 MNHEY, CDR2 SVGAGI. For the CDR3, the DNA is TGTGCCAGCAGTTACATCGGGACTACCAATGAGCAGTTCTTC. As protein: CASSYIGTTNEQFF.

This clone has only a few counts. V usage is TRBV6-5 and J usage is TRBJ2-7; 8 nucleotides line up with TRBD1. This CDR3 spans 15 amino acids. The J segment lost 5 bases and the V segment lost 4 bases, leaving 10 bases of the junction unmatched. Germline CDR1 reads MNHEY; CDR2 reads SVGAGI. CDR3 region: CASSSLWTGPHEQYF. As DNA, the CDR3 is TGTGCCAGCAGTTCTCTATGGACAGGGCCTCACGAGCAGTACTTC.

This sequence joins TRBV27 and TRBJ1-1, with D perhaps matching TRBD1 (5 bases). The CDR3 extends over 16 amino acids. Germline CDR1 reads MNHEY; CDR2 reads SMNVEV (reference sequence). The ends were cut back, 0 bases at V and 4 bases at J, with 15 bases in the middle. The DNA for the CDR3 is TGTGCCAGCAGTTTATCAAGCCAGGGCACGTTCACTGAAGCTTTCTTT. It codes for CASSLSSQGTFTEAFF.